The 32 T cell receptor beta chains listed next were all sequenced from one sample in a study of CD8 T cells in ankylosing spondylitis (dated 2017 in TCRdb). Library method: 5' RACE. Sequencing was performed on an Illumina HiSeq 2500. TCRdb trimmed public reads at Q25 via fastp, called clones via MiXCR and kept in-frame beta chains. Each CDR3 protein gets just one entry, which takes the most common genes and DNA from the rows behind it. This sample gives roughly 130,000 distinct CDR3 sequences in total; approximately 6.8% of them show up just once. Together, the top ten hold 10% to 15% of the sample. Sequenced input: blood, either unsorted or a sorted T cell fraction (not recorded which). These receptors originate from a male donor with ankylosing spondylitis or in good health (not recorded which).

This clonotype was seen only a few times. The chain recombines TRBV5-1 with TRBJ2-5, with 13 bases identical to TRBD2. After removal of 0 bases from V and 5 bases from J, the junction contained 4 bases not matched to a gene. This CDR3 is built from 16 residues. Germline loops: CDR1 SGHRS, CDR2 YFSETQ. The CDR3 loop reads CASSLEPGLAGETQYF. The CDR3 region has the DNA TGCGCCAGCAGCTTGGAGCCGGGACTAGCGGGGGAGACCCAGTACTTC. Full variable domain (remainder filled in from reference TRBV5-1 and TRBJ2-5): KAGVTQTPRYLIKTRGQQVTLSCSPISGHRSVSWYQQTPGQGLQFLFEYFSETQRNKGNFPGRFSGRQFSNSRSEMNVSTLELGDSALYLCASSLEPGLAGETQYFGPGTRLLVL.

This clonotype was recorded at least ten times. This sequence joins TRBV10-3 and TRBJ2-1, with D unclear. In germline, CDR1 is ENHRY, CDR2 SYGVKD. This CDR3 contains 13 residues. Trimming removed 4 bases from V and 7 bases from J, with 11 bases in between. The CDR3 loop is CAISVRVSNEQFF. The CDR3 DNA follows: TGTGCCATCAGTGTCCGGGTATCGAATGAGCAGTTCTTC.

The rearrangement links TRBV10-3 to TRBJ2-5; D unresolved. Germline assignment: CDR1 ENHRY and CDR2 SYGVKD. The CDR3 is 12 amino acids. V dropped 2 bases and J dropped 3 bases, with 4 bases sitting between them. The chain's CDR3 is CAISEMEETQYF. As DNA, the CDR3 is TGTGCCATCAGTGAGATGGAAGAGACCCAGTACTTC.

The table lists this clonotype with many counts. The chain is built from TRBV20-1 and TRBJ2-3, with TRBD2 matching over 13 bases. Germline CDR1 DFQATT, CDR2 SNEGSKA (reference sequence). J lost 6 bases, V lost 5 bases, and 5 bases had no gene match. This CDR3 is 14 amino acids long. CDR3 sequence: CSAGGTSGVDTQYF. In DNA form, the CDR3 reads TGCAGTGCTGGCGGGACTAGCGGGGTGGATACGCAGTATTTT.

Ten or more counts support this clonotype. The J gene is TRBJ1-6, the V gene TRBV7-2; D uncertain. This CDR3 is built from 16 residues. Germline-derived CDR1 and CDR2 are SGHTA and FQGNSA. The V gene lost 6 bases and the J gene lost 3 bases, with 15 bases spanning the gap. The CDR3 here is CASSPGRNFYNSPLHF. The DNA of the CDR3 is TGTGCCAGCAGTCCCGGACGGAACTTCTATAATTCACCCCTCCACTTT. The full variable domain, with the rest looked up from reference TRBV7-2 and TRBJ1-6, is GAGVSQSPSNKVTEKGKDVELRCDPISGHTALYWYRQSLGQGLEFLIYFQGNSAPDKSGLPSDRFSAERTGGSVSTLTIQRTQQEDSAVYLCASSPGRNFYNSPLHFGNGTRLTVT.

This clonotype was observed at least ten times. The J gene is TRBJ1-2, the V gene TRBV28; D is ambiguous. This CDR3 has 14 residues. Trimming stripped 7 bases from V and 5 bases from J, with 17 bases between. Germline-derived CDR1 and CDR2 are MDHEN and SYDVKM. CDR3 in amino acids: CASTGLKNVYGYTF. The CDR3 DNA reads as TGTGCCAGCACGGGCCTGAAGAATGTTTATGGCTACACCTTC.

In its sample, this clonotype was seen many times. This rearrangement joins TRBV20-1 to TRBJ2-3; tentatively, D is TRBD1 (6 bases). The CDR3 totals 15 residues. The germline V and J ends were trimmed by 3 bases and 3 bases, with 16 bases remaining between them. Germline V gives CDR1 DFQATT, CDR2 SNEGSKA (reference sequence). The CDR3 coding sequence is TGCAGTGCTAGTCTAGAAGGGGGTATAACAGATACGCAGTATTTT. Encoded protein: CSASLEGGITDTQYF.

This clonotype showed up many times. The V call is TRBV15, the J call TRBJ2-1; 12 bases agree with TRBD2. With 3 bases clipped from V and 7 bases from J, the junction kept 4 bases outside the gene matches. CDR1 and CDR2 from the germline V gene are LNHNV and YYDKDF (reference sequence). The CDR3 consists of 15 residues. CDR3 sequence: CATSSQLAGGNEQFF. The CDR3 DNA sequence: TGTGCCACCAGCAGCCAACTAGCGGGGGGTAATGAGCAGTTCTTC.

This clonotype was recorded many times. This rearrangement joins TRBV28 to TRBJ2-7; no clear D. Germline V gives CDR1 MDHEN, CDR2 SYDVKM. The CDR3 consists of 14 residues. Between the trimmed V and J ends, which lost 3 bases and 6 bases, there was a span of 15 bases. In DNA form, the CDR3 reads TGTGCCAGCAGTTTCGTCCGACGGAAGGCCGAGCAGTACTTC. Its protein product is CASSFVRRKAEQYF. Supplemented by reference TRBV28 and TRBJ2-7, the full variable domain reads DVKVTQSSRYLVKRTGEKVFLECVQDMDHENMFWYRQDPGLGLRLIYFSYDVKMKEKGDIPEGYSVSREKKERFSLILESASTNQTSMYLCASSFVRRKAEQYFGPGTRLTVT.

There are many counts of this clonotype. This chain links TRBV7-2 with TRBJ1-5; D uncertain. V lost 5 bases and J 6 bases, leaving 14 bases between the germline ends. The CDR3 runs to 14 residues. Germline assignment: CDR1 SGHTA and CDR2 FQGNSA. The DNA for the CDR3 is TGTGCCAGCAGCCCAGGCGGGTTTTTTCAGCCCCAGCATTTT. Encoded protein: CASSPGGFFQPQHF.

Details on this clonotype: A read error is possible here, since a much larger clone lies one base away. V and J are TRBV20-1 and TRBJ2-3; 10 bases fit TRBD2. From germline, CDR1 is DFQATT and CDR2 SNEGSKA (reference sequence). The CDR3 is 15 residues long. The CDR3 sequence: CCATTTSGEENTQYF. The CDR3 nucleotides read TGCTGTGCTACAACTACTAGCGGGGAAGAAAATACGCAGTATTTT.

This clonotype was seen ten or more times. This chain links TRBV5-1 with TRBJ1-6; TRBD1 aligns across 10 bases. The germline V gene has CDR1 SGHRS and CDR2 YFSETQ. V shed 3 bases and J 10 bases; nucleotides not matched to a gene: 4. This CDR3 comprises 14 residues. The CDR3 protein is CASSSDRGQSPLHF. The CDR3 DNA reads TGCGCCAGCAGCTCCGACAGGGGGCAATCACCCCTCCACTTT.

This clonotype was seen repeatedly, ten times or more. This chain links TRBV3-1 with TRBJ1-1; D remains unclear. V was trimmed by 3 bases and J by 8 bases, leaving 10 bases between them. The CDR3 loop spans 12 amino acids. Germline lookup yields CDR1 LGHDT and CDR2 YNNKEL (reference sequence). This CDR3 is CASSHRTEEAFF. The CDR3 DNA reads as TGTGCCAGCAGCCACCGGACGGAGGAAGCTTTCTTT. The variable domain in full, with the rest retrieved from reference TRBV3-1 and TRBJ1-1, is DTAVSQTPKYLVTQMGNDKSIKCEQNLGHDTMYWYKQDSKKFLKIMFSYNNKELIINETVPNRFSPKSPDKAHLNLHINSLELGDSAVYFCASSHRTEEAFFGQGTRLTVV.

In its sample, this clonotype was seen many times. CDR3 nucleotide sequence: TGTGCCAGTAGTATAGGGGTGAACGAGCAGTTCTTC. Protein sequence: CASSIGVNEQFF. The chain uses TRBV19 and TRBJ2-1; D is ambiguous. Trimming removed 1 base from V and 10 bases from J, with 8 bases in between. Germline-derived CDR1 and CDR2 are LNHDA and SQIVND (reference sequence). The CDR3 is 12 residues long.

This clonotype was picked up many times. The V gene is TRBV2, the J gene TRBJ1-2, with D possibly TRBD1 on 5 matching bases. Germline V gene sequence: CDR1 SNHLY, CDR2 FYNNEI. V was pared by 1 base and J by 6 bases, with 9 bases between. The CDR3 has 13 amino acids. The CDR3 region is CASSEVPGNGYTF. The CDR3 DNA follows: TGTGCCAGCAGTGAAGTCCCAGGGAATGGCTACACCTTC.

This clonotype was seen repeatedly, ten times or more. The V gene is TRBV28, the J gene TRBJ2-7; possible D gene TRBD1, 6 bases. The CDR3 sequence is 15 residues long. From germline, CDR1 is MDHEN and CDR2 SYDVKM. Trimming stripped 5 bases from V and 2 bases from J, with 16 bases between. The CDR3 region has the DNA TGTGCCAGCAGTCCTCCAACAGGGACCGCCTACGAGCAGTACTTC. Translating gives CASSPPTGTAYEQYF. The full variable domain, with the rest looked up from reference TRBV28 and TRBJ2-7, is DVKVTQSSRYLVKRTGEKVFLECVQDMDHENMFWYRQDPGLGLRLIYFSYDVKMKEKGDIPEGYSVSREKKERFSLILESASTNQTSMYLCASSPPTGTAYEQYFGPGTRLTVT.

The chain recombines TRBV12-3 or TRBV12-4 with TRBJ2-5; D not resolved. Between the trimmed V and J ends, which lost 3 bases and 3 bases, there was a span of 5 bases. The CDR3 is 12 residues long. The CDR3 sequence is CASSFIEETQYF. CDR3 DNA: TGTGCCAGCAGTTTCATTGAAGAGACCCAGTACTTC.

J is TRBJ2-7 and V is TRBV30, with D tentatively TRBD2 (5 bases). The CDR3 runs to 14 residues. V lost 0 bases, J lost 5 bases, and 14 bases lay in between. The germline V gene has CDR1 GTSNPN and CDR2 SVGIG (reference sequence). The CDR3: CAWSVRRVRDEQYF. The CDR3 DNA is TGTGCCTGGAGTGTACGGCGGGTCCGGGACGAGCAGTACTTC.

This clonotype appeared many times. DNA of the CDR3: TGTGCCAGCACTGTATTGGGTTCAAGCGCCGGGGAGCTGTTTTTT. Its translation is CASTVLGSSAGELFF. This sequence joins TRBV5-6 and TRBJ2-2; no reliable D call. The CDR3 has 15 amino acids. Trimming shortened V by 6 bases and J by 6 bases, and 18 bases separated the two germline ends. CDR1 is SGHDT and CDR2 is YYEEEE in the germline V gene.

This clonotype was recorded at least ten times. V gene TRBV9 combines with J gene TRBJ2-1; 11 bases are shared with TRBD2. Germline trimming cut 0 bases from V and 4 bases from J; bases unmatched to any gene: 6. The germline V gene encodes CDR1 SGDLS and CDR2 YYNGEE. The CDR3 sequence is 17 residues long. The CDR3 region is CASSVEGGTSGYNEQFF. In DNA, the CDR3 is TGTGCCAGCAGCGTAGAGGGGGGGACTAGCGGTTACAATGAGCAGTTCTTC.

Many counts were recorded for this clonotype. The rearrangement uses TRBV6-1 and TRBJ1-6; D uncertain. Germline V gives CDR1 MNHNS, CDR2 SASEGT. V shed 7 bases and J shed 2 bases, with 18 bases lying between them. The length of the CDR3 is 17 residues. The CDR3: CASNERAGTPYNSPLHF. CDR3 nucleotide sequence: TGTGCCAGCAACGAAAGGGCGGGAACCCCCTATAATTCACCCCTCCACTTT.

The chain uses TRBV30 and TRBJ2-7; unclear D gene. The length of the CDR3 is 12 residues. Germline lookup yields CDR1 GTSNPN and CDR2 SVGIG (reference sequence). V lost 4 bases to trimming and J lost 2 bases, with 9 bases between them. The CDR3 reads CAWNRETYEQYF. Written as DNA, the CDR3 is TGTGCCTGGAACAGAGAAACCTACGAGCAGTACTTC.

This clonotype was seen more than once but under ten times. As DNA, the CDR3 is TGTGCCAGCAGTTACTATGGGGAAACCTACGAGCAGTACTTC. Amino acids: CASSYYGETYEQYF. The V gene is TRBV6-2 or TRBV6-3, the J gene TRBJ2-7; D is undetermined. CDR3 length equals 14 residues. In germline, CDR1 is MNHEY, CDR2 SVGEGT. V dropped 1 base and J dropped 2 bases, with 9 bases sitting between them.

Many counts were recorded for this clonotype. The chain combines TRBV29-1 with TRBJ1-1, with 9 bases that match TRBD1. The CDR3 spans 11 residues. Germline V gene data show CDR1 as SQVTM and CDR2 as ANQGSEA. With 8 bases clipped from V and 6 bases from J, the junction kept 4 bases outside the gene matches. The CDR3 loop is CSSTGGAEAFF. DNA of the CDR3: TGCAGCTCGACAGGGGGAGCTGAAGCTTTCTTT. Variable domain in full (rest from reference TRBV29-1 and TRBJ1-1): SAVISQKPSRDICQRGTSLTIQCQVDSQVTMMFWYRQQPGQSLTLIATANQGSEATYESGFVIDKFPISRPNLTFSTLTVSNMSPEDSSIYLCSSTGGAEAFFGQGTRLTVV.

This clonotype was detected many times. The chain has TRBV15 and TRBJ2-1; 11 bases map to TRBD2. The germline V gene has CDR1 LNHNV and CDR2 YYDKDF (reference sequence). V trimming: 2 bases; J trimming: 5 bases; junction bases outside the gene matches: 5. The CDR3 length is 16 residues. The CDR3 sequence: CATSRPLAGGHNEQFF. The CDR3 DNA reads TGTGCCACCAGCAGACCGCTAGCGGGAGGTCACAATGAGCAGTTCTTC. The whole variable domain, filled in from reference TRBV15 and TRBJ2-1, reads DAMVIQNPRYQVTQFGKPVTLSCSQTLNHNVMYWYQQKSSQAPKLLFHYYDKDFNNEADTPDNFQSRRPNTSFCFLDIRSPGLGDTAMYLCATSRPLAGGHNEQFFGPGTRLTVL.

This clonotype was counted at least ten times. This chain uses TRBV20-1 with TRBJ1-6, with D hard to call. V was pared by 0 bases and J by 9 bases, with 18 bases between. Germline V gives CDR1 DFQATT, CDR2 SNEGSKA (reference sequence). The CDR3 extends over 16 amino acids. The DNA for the CDR3 is TGCAGTGCTAGAGATCAGCCGGGATTAAGGTTTTCACCCCTCCACTTT. Its protein is CSARDQPGLRFSPLHF.

Many counts were recorded for this clonotype. The chain recombines TRBV20-1 with TRBJ1-1; 7 nucleotides align to TRBD1. The V gene's germline CDR1 is DFQATT and CDR2 SNEGSKA (reference sequence). The CDR3 is 14 amino acids. The V gene end was trimmed by 3 bases and the J gene end by 0 bases; junction bases not matched to a gene: 4. The CDR3 sequence is CSASRGQLNTEAFF. CDR3 nucleotide sequence: TGCAGTGCTAGCCGGGGACAGTTGAACACTGAAGCTTTCTTT.

In its sample, this clonotype was seen many times. The chain employs TRBV7-2 and TRBJ2-7, with 7 bases identical to TRBD2. Trimming removed 0 bases from V and 6 bases from J; junction bases left unmatched: 2. The CDR3 runs 13 residues. Germline loops: CDR1 SGHTA, CDR2 FQGNSA. The CDR3 DNA reads as TGTGCCAGCAGCTTAGCGGGAGGGACCGAGCAGTACTTC. Translated, it gives CASSLAGGTEQYF.

This clonotype appeared many times. V gene TRBV5-1 combines with J gene TRBJ2-1; the D gene is possibly TRBD2 (7 bases). V lost 4 bases and J 10 bases, leaving 15 bases between the germline ends. The CDR3 sequence is 13 residues long. Germline V gives CDR1 SGHRS, CDR2 YFSETQ. As DNA, the CDR3 is TGCGCCAGCAGCGGGGGGGCCGTAAGCGAGCAGTTCTTC. As protein: CASSGGAVSEQFF.

This clonotype occurred many times. The V and J genes are TRBV5-1 and TRBJ1-1; D is unclear. The CDR3 has 14 residues. Trimming cost V 0 bases and J 3 bases, with 9 bases left between them. Germline V CDR1 and CDR2: SGHRS, YFSETQ. CDR3 region: CASSLDGVDTEAFF. CDR3 nucleotides: TGCGCCAGCAGCTTGGATGGGGTCGACACTGAAGCTTTCTTT.

This clonotype was seen many times. The chain carries TRBV5-1 and TRBJ1-1, with D uncertain. Germline V lookup: CDR1 SGHRS, CDR2 YFSETQ. This CDR3 region has 14 residues. V gave up 4 bases and J gave up 1 base, with 11 bases separating them. The CDR3 coding sequence is TGCGCCAGCAGCATAGGGAACTCGAACACTGAAGCTTTCTTT. As protein: CASSIGNSNTEAFF.

This clonotype has more than one count but fewer than ten. This chain connects TRBV20-1 to TRBJ2-2; possibly TRBD1 or TRBD2 for D (6 bases each). V was pared by 0 bases and J by 4 bases, with 15 bases between. From germline, CDR1 is DFQATT and CDR2 SNEGSKA (reference sequence). The CDR3 has 16 amino acids. The CDR3 is CSARDQRGGPTGELFF. DNA for the CDR3: TGCAGTGCTAGAGATCAGAGAGGGGGGCCCACCGGGGAGCTGTTTTTT.